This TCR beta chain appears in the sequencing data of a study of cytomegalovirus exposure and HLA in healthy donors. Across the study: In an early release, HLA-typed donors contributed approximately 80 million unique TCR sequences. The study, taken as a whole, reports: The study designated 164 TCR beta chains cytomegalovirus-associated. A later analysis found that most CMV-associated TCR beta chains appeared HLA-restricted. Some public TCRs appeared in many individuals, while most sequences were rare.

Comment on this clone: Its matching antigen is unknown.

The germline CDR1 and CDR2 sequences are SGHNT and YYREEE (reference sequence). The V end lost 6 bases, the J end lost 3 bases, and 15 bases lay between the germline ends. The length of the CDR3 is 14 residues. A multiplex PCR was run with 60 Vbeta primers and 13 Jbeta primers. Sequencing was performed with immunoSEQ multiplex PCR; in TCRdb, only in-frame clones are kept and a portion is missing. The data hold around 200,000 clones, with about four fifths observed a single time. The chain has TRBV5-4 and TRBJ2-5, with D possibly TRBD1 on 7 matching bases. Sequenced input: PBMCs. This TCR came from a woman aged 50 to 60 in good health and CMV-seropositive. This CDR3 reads CASNSGGTEETQYF. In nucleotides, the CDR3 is TGTGCCAGCAATTCGGGCGGGACAGAAGAGACCCAGTACTTC. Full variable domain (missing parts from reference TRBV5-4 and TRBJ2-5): ETGVTQSPTHLIKTRGQQVTLRCSSQSGHNTVSWYQQALGQGPQFIFQYYREEENGRGNFPPRFSGLQFPNYSSELNVNALELDDSALYLCASNSGGTEETQYFGPGTRLLVL.